A single sample is the source of the 14 T cell receptor beta chains below, sequenced in a study of T-cell reconstitution after alpha-beta-depleted transplantation in children (dated by TCRdb to 2015 to 2016). Library preparation was by PCR. TCRdb lists the instrument as Illumina HiSeq 2500. TCR libraries were prepared with molecular barcoding, using unique molecular identifiers to normalize TCRbeta repertoire quantification. In-frame beta chains were kept once TCRdb had trimmed the public reads at Q25 with fastp and called clones with MiXCR. Entries are consolidated by CDR3 protein sequence, retaining the most common genes and DNA. This sample is represented by fewer than 200,000 distinct CDR3 sequences; more than 6.5% of them were singletons. Jointly, the top ten make up around 3% of the sample. The sequencing here drew on PBMCs from the stem cell graft donor, taken from the stem cell graft. These receptors were obtained from a human donor who donated a stem cell graft to a child with Wiskott-Aldrich syndrome.

This clonotype was seen at least ten times. The chain couples TRBV3-1 to TRBJ2-7; D gene uncertain. Trimming removed 4 bases at V and 6 bases at J, with 16 bases between. CDR1 LGHDT and CDR2 YNNKEL come from the germline V gene (reference sequence). This CDR3 is 14 amino acids long. Here the CDR3 reads CASSPTQGPSEQYF. In nucleotides, the CDR3 is TGTGCCAGCAGCCCTACGCAAGGGCCGTCCGAGCAGTACTTC.

This clonotype was observed many times. This chain uses TRBV20-1 with TRBJ2-5, with D possibly being TRBD1 or TRBD2 (5 bases each). Germline V CDR1 and CDR2: DFQATT, SNEGSKA (reference sequence). Trimming took off 7 bases at V and 1 base at J, with 10 bases between the two ends. The CDR3 totals 12 residues. The CDR3 reads CSVGDLQETQYF. The CDR3, as DNA: TGCAGTGTTGGGGACCTCCAAGAGACCCAGTACTTC.

This clonotype turned up a few times. The chain links TRBV30 to TRBJ1-1, with TRBD1 identical over 7 bases. This CDR3 is 15 amino acids long. Trimming took 1 base from V and 0 from J; bases not matched to a gene: 5. CDR1 GTSNPN and CDR2 SVGIG come from the germline V gene (reference sequence). The CDR3 protein is CAWSGQGQMNTEAFF. The CDR3, as DNA: TGTGCCTGGAGTGGCCAGGGACAGATGAACACTGAAGCTTTCTTT.

This clonotype showed up many times. This sequence joins TRBV7-9 and TRBJ1-5; TRBD1 agrees at 7 bases. There are 15 residues in the CDR3. The germline V gene encodes CDR1 SEHNR and CDR2 FQNEAQ (reference sequence). The V segment lost 4 bases and the J segment 2 bases; nucleotides outside the gene matches: 5. CDR3: CASSSDRRGNQPQHF. Here the CDR3 DNA reads TGTGCCAGCAGCTCGGACAGGAGGGGCAATCAGCCCCAGCATTTT.

This clonotype was picked up many times. The genes are TRBV10-3 and TRBJ2-1; 10 nucleotides line up with TRBD1. Germline V gives CDR1 ENHRY, CDR2 SYGVKD. The CDR3 covers 21 residues. Germline trimming cut 0 bases from V and 0 bases from J; bases unmatched to any gene: 14. CDR3 residues: CAISESIGQGVRTSSYNEQFF. CDR3 DNA: TGTGCCATCAGTGAGTCTATCGGACAGGGGGTGAGAACCAGCTCCTACAATGAGCAGTTCTTC.

This clonotype was seen at least ten times. The chain couples TRBV12-3 or TRBV12-4 to TRBJ2-1; D might be TRBD1 or TRBD2, each matching 5 bases. The CDR3 spans 11 residues. Deletions cut 1 base from V and 12 bases from J, with 7 bases between. CDR3 in DNA: TGTGCCAGCAGTTTAGGGGACGCGCAGTTCTTC. This gives the protein CASSLGDAQFF.

This clonotype was recorded at least ten times. The chain combines TRBV10-3 with TRBJ2-3; TRBD2 matches at 12 bases. J lost 4 bases, V lost 5 bases, and 4 bases had no gene match. The CDR3 extends over 15 amino acids. From germline, CDR1 is ENHRY and CDR2 SYGVKD. The CDR3 DNA reads TGTGCCATCAGTCGACTAGCGGGAGCCGCAGATACGCAGTATTTT. It yields the protein CAISRLAGAADTQYF.

This clonotype has at least ten counts. This chain links TRBV2 with TRBJ1-2; D is undetermined. This CDR3 is built from 13 residues. The V gene's germline CDR1 is SNHLY and CDR2 FYNNEI. The V gene lost 3 bases and the J gene lost 4 bases, with 9 bases spanning the gap. The CDR3 nucleotides read TGTGCCAGCAGTGAGGGTTCTTCCTATGGCTACACCTTC. This encodes CASSEGSSYGYTF.

There are many counts of this clonotype. V is TRBV12-3 or TRBV12-4 and J is TRBJ2-3; 10 nucleotides match TRBD2. The CDR3 covers 14 residues. V dropped 6 bases and J dropped 3; count of bases not matched to a gene: 3. This CDR3 is CASRGLARTDTQYF. CDR3 DNA: TGTGCCAGCAGGGGACTAGCGAGGACAGATACGCAGTATTTT.

The chain carries TRBV6-2 or TRBV6-3 and TRBJ1-4; 8 nucleotides match TRBD1. Trimming cost V 5 bases and J 10 bases; bases outside gene matches: 9. The CDR3 covers 14 residues. Germline values: CDR1 MNHEY, CDR2 SVGEGT. The CDR3: CASSMDREGSKLFF. The CDR3 DNA reads TGTGCCAGCAGTATGGACAGGGAAGGATCAAAACTGTTTTTT.

This clonotype was observed many times. The chain joins TRBV6-5 to TRBJ2-3, with TRBD2 as a possible D gene (6 bases). Deletions cut 0 bases from V and 3 bases from J, with 10 bases between. CDR1 is MNHEY and CDR2 is SVGAGI in the germline V gene. The CDR3 extends over 15 amino acids. The CDR3 sequence: CASSYSAGRTDTQYF. The CDR3 DNA reads TGTGCCAGCAGTTACTCGGCGGGAAGGACAGATACGCAGTATTTT.

This chain joins TRBV6-2 or TRBV6-3 and TRBJ1-1; no firm D call. The CDR3 runs to 13 residues. Germline CDR1 reads MNHEY; CDR2 reads SVGEGT. Trimming took 4 bases from V and 4 from J, leaving 10 bases between them. CDR3 in DNA: TGTGCCAGCAGTTTTAAAGGAGGCACTGAAGCTTTCTTT. This translates into CASSFKGGTEAFF.

This clonotype showed up many times. V is TRBV2 and J is TRBJ2-3; D is perhaps TRBD1 or TRBD2 (5 bases each). Germline assignment: CDR1 SNHLY and CDR2 FYNNEI. CDR3 length: 16 amino acids. V lost 9 bases and J lost 2, with 21 bases in between. CDR3 nucleotides: TGTGCCAGTTCCCCGGGGCTAGCCCCTTCCACAGATACGCAGTATTTT. It codes for CASSPGLAPSTDTQYF. The whole variable domain, filled in from reference TRBV2 and TRBJ2-3, reads EPEVTQTPSHQVTQMGQEVILRCVPISNHLYFYWYRQILGQKVEFLVSFYNNEISEKSEIFDDQFSVERPDGSNFTLKIRSTKLEDSAMYFCASSPGLAPSTDTQYFGPGTRLTVL.

This clonotype was counted between two and nine times. The chain recombines TRBV6-2 or TRBV6-3 with TRBJ2-1; weak D call: TRBD2 (5 bases). CDR3 size: 14 residues. Germline V gene data show CDR1 as MNHEY and CDR2 as SVGEGT. V was clipped by 0 bases and J by 7 bases, with 10 bases between them. The CDR3 here is CASSYSWETNEQFF. In DNA, the CDR3 is TGTGCCAGCAGTTACTCGTGGGAGACAAATGAGCAGTTCTTC.